The rows below give T cell receptor beta chains drawn from one sample of a study of blood T cell repertoires in COVID-19. Produced via immunoSEQ multiplex PCR; TCRdb's table is partial and in-frame only. The table lists 250,000 to 300,000 clones, around 86% of them singletons. Material: peripheral blood. Receptor source: a woman aged 55-69 years with active or convalescent COVID-19. CDR3s include the opening cysteine and the closing phenylalanine or tryptophan. A D gene is named only where the DNA matches it firmly. For some rows the clone size is stated as once, few or many, or as a class when expanded; others skip it.

TRBD2 | TRBJ2-7 | - | TRBV18 | CASSPPALAGGLEEQYF | TGTGCCAGCTCACCACCTGCTCTAGCGGGGGGCCTTGAGGAGCAGTACTTC
- | TRBJ2-2 | - | TRBV4-2 | CASSQARATGELFF | TGTGCCAGCAGCCAAGCGAGAGCCACCGGGGAGCTGTTTTTT
- | TRBJ1-2 | - | TRBV3-1/TRBV3-2 | CASSYRRDTNYGYTF | TGTGCCAGCAGCTACCGCCGGGACACCAACTATGGCTACACCTTC
- | TRBJ2-2 | - | TRBV7-2 | CASGTYTGELFF | TGTGCCAGCGGTACATACACCGGGGAGCTGTTTTTT
- | TRBJ1-3 | - | TRBV5-1 | CASRSGSSGNTIYF | TGCGCCAGCAGGTCAGGGTCCTCTGGAAACACCATATATTTT
TRBD1 | TRBJ1-6 | - | TRBV4-2 | CASSQERQGANSPLHF | TGTGCCAGCAGCCAAGAGAGACAGGGGGCTAATTCACCCCTCCACTTT
TRBD2 | TRBJ2-1 | - | TRBV11-2 | CASSSGTSGVSSYNEQFF | TGTGCCAGCAGCTCCGGGACTAGCGGGGTTAGCTCCTACAATGAGCAGTTCTTC
- | TRBJ1-6 | - | TRBV6-6 | CASSQTGNNSPLHF | TGTGCCAGCAGCCAGACGGGTAACAATTCACCCCTCCACTTT
TRBD1 | TRBJ2-7 | once | TRBV5-1 | CASSFDRAAGYEQYF | TGCGCCAGCAGCTTCGACAGGGCCGCCGGCTACGAGCAGTACTTC
- | TRBJ2-7 | - | TRBV7-5 | CARSQAGARNYEQYF | TGTGCCAGAAGCCAGGCAGGGGCGCGTAACTACGAGCAGTACTTC
- | TRBJ1-1 | - | TRBV19 | CASTLFSRSTEAFF | TGTGCCAGTACGCTCTTTTCCCGGAGCACTGAAGCTTTCTTT
TRBD1 | TRBJ1-2 | - | TRBV11-2 | CASSLPGGYGYTF | TGTGCCAGCAGCCTCCCAGGGGGCTATGGCTACACCTTC
TRBD2 | TRBJ2-5 | - | TRBV5-1 | CASSSGLGEETQYF | TGCGCCAGCAGCTCCGGACTAGGAGAGGAGACCCAGTACTTC
TRBD1 | TRBJ2-7 | - | TRBV6-2/TRBV6-3 | CASSRLRQGYEQYF | TGTGCCAGCAGCCGCCTTCGACAGGGCTACGAGCAGTACTTC
TRBD2 | TRBJ2-3 | - | TRBV6-5 | CASTRAREGRQYF | TGTGCCAGCACCAGAGCGAGGGAGGGGAGGCAGTATTTT
- | TRBJ1-5 | few | TRBV7-3 | CASSPEGNQPQHF | TGTGCCAGCAGCCCAGAGGGCAATCAGCCCCAGCATTTT
TRBD1 | TRBJ1-3 | few | TRBV29-1 | CSVGQGNTIYF | TGCAGCGTAGGACAGGGGAACACCATATATTTT
TRBD2 | TRBJ2-3 | - | TRBV6-5 | CASSFKRGPSTDTQYF | TGTGCCAGCAGTTTCAAGCGGGGACCTAGCACAGATACGCAGTATTTT
- | TRBJ1-1 | - | TRBV12-3/TRBV12-4 | CASSRGGTEAFF | TGTGCCAGCAGCCGGGGGGGCACTGAAGCTTTCTTT
TRBD2 | TRBJ2-3 | - | TRBV7-9 | CASSHLAGARRDTQYF | TGTGCCAGCAGCCACCTAGCGGGGGCGAGGAGAGATACGCAGTATTTT
- | TRBJ1-6 | - | TRBV13 | CASSLRGSSYNSPLHF | TGTGCCAGCAGCTTACGGGGGAGCTCCTATAATTCACCCCTCCACTTT
TRBD2 | TRBJ2-5 | - | TRBV20-1 | CSASVASGGQETQYF | TGCAGTGCTAGTGTGGCTAGCGGGGGACAAGAGACCCAGTACTTC
TRBD1 | TRBJ2-2 | - | TRBV29-1 | CSVAQGASNTGELFF | TGCAGCGTTGCACAGGGGGCGTCGAACACCGGGGAGCTGTTTTTT
- | TRBJ2-5 | - | TRBV10-1 | CASETPGARQETQYF | TGCGCCAGTGAGACGCCTGGGGCCAGACAAGAGACCCAGTACTTC
TRBD1 | TRBJ2-5 | - | TRBV10-3 | CAIAGTALETQYF | TGTGCCATCGCCGGGACAGCCTTAGAGACCCAGTACTTC
TRBD2 | TRBJ2-2 | - | TRBV19 | CASGRSLAGGELFF | TGTGCCAGCGGACGAAGCCTAGCGGGGGGGGAGCTGTTTTTT
TRBD1 | TRBJ2-7 | - | TRBV30 | CAWRRPGTGDEQYF | TGTGCCTGGAGACGCCCTGGGACAGGGGACGAGCAGTACTTC
- | TRBJ2-7 | once | TRBV12-3/TRBV12-4 | CASSPAGYEQYF | TGTGCCAGCAGTCCGGCGGGATACGAGCAGTACTTC
- | TRBJ1-1 | - | TRBV19 | CASSITGRVNTEAFF | TGTGCCAGTAGTATAACAGGAAGGGTCAACACTGAAGCTTTCTTT
- | TRBJ1-4 | - | TRBV20-1 | CSASDAVIAEKLFF | TGCAGTGCTAGTGATGCAGTAATAGCTGAAAAACTGTTTTTT
TRBD1 | TRBJ1-1 | once | TRBV5-5 | CASSLAPRQGAQIGTEAFF | TGTGCCAGCAGCTTGGCTCCCCGACAGGGGGCGCAAATTGGGACTGAAGCTTTCTTT
- | TRBJ1-2 | - | TRBV5-4 | CASSLYYSATVLYGYTF | TGTGCCAGCAGCTTATATTACTCAGCGACAGTTCTCTATGGCTACACCTTC
TRBD1 | TRBJ1-5 | - | TRBV19 | CASSIGWDRVSSNQPQHF | TGTGCCAGTAGTATCGGGTGGGACAGGGTGAGTAGCAATCAGCCCCAGCATTTT
- | TRBJ2-7 | - | TRBV6-1 | CASSDVVRDTQYF | TGTGCCAGCAGTGACGTCGTCCGGGACACCCAGTACTTC
- | TRBJ1-1 | - | TRBV7-9 | CASSLRGISTEAFF | TGTGCCAGCAGCTTAAGGGGCATATCCACTGAAGCTTTCTTT
- | TRBJ2-2 | - | TRBV3-1/TRBV3-2 | CASSRIQGPNTGELFF | TGTGCCAGCAGCCGGATACAGGGACCTAACACCGGGGAGCTGTTTTTT
- | TRBJ1-6 | - | TRBV5-1 | CASSLAGQGGTYNSPLHF | TGCGCCAGCAGCTTGGCGGGACAAGGTGGTACCTATAATTCACCCCTCCACTTT
TRBD1 | TRBJ1-2 | few | TRBV10-3 | CAITDDRGYGYTF | TGTGCCATCACCGATGACAGGGGGTATGGCTACACCTTC
- | TRBJ1-2 | once | TRBV30 | CAWRGGRNYGYTF | TGTGCCTGGAGGGGGGGACGGAACTATGGCTACACCTTC
- | TRBJ2-1 | - | TRBV12-5 | CASAASRLQFF | TGTGCTAGTGCGGCTAGCCGACTCCAGTTCTTC
- | TRBJ2-1 | - | TRBV18 | CASSTGAYNEQFF | TGTGCCAGCTCGACGGGGGCCTACAATGAGCAGTTCTTC
TRBD2 | TRBJ2-2 | once | TRBV6-5 | CASRGTTGELFF | TGTGCCAGCAGAGGGACTACGGGGGAGCTGTTTTTT
- | TRBJ1-1 | few | TRBV5-5 | CASSLTAGDSWTEAFF | TGTGCCAGCAGCTTGACGGCAGGGGATAGTTGGACTGAAGCTTTCTTT
TRBD1 | TRBJ2-7 | - | TRBV6-5 | CASRPGQGPYEQYF | TGTGCCAGCAGACCGGGACAGGGGCCCTACGAGCAGTACTTC
TRBD1 | TRBJ2-7 | - | TRBV3-1/TRBV3-2 | CASSPPPGTGSYEQYF | TGTGCCAGCAGCCCCCCTCCCGGGACAGGCTCCTACGAGCAGTACTTC
- | TRBJ2-7 | - | TRBV5-4 | CASSLGWRPYEQYF | TGTGCCAGCAGCTTGGGTTGGCGGCCCTACGAGCAGTACTTC
TRBD1 | TRBJ1-6 | - | TRBV5-8 | CASSSLRTGGFSPLHF | TGTGCCAGCAGCTCCCTCCGGACAGGGGGTTTTTCACCCCTCCACTTT